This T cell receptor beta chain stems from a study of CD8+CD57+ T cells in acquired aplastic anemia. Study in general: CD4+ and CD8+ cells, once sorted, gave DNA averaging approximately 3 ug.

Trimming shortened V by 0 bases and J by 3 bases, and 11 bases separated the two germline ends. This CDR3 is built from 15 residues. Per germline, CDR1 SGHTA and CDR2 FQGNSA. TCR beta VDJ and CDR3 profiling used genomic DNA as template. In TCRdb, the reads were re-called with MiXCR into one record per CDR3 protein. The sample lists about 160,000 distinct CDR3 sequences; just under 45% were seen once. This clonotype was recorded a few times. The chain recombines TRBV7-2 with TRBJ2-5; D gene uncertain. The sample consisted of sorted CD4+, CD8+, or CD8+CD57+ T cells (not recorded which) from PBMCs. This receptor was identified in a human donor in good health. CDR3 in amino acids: CASSLAPGYEETQYF. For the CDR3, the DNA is TGTGCCAGCAGCTTAGCGCCCGGGTATGAAGAGACCCAGTACTTC.